The T cell receptor beta chain under discussion was sequenced for a study of siplizumab effects on memory and regulatory T cells. Turning to this clone: The antigen is unknown.

The cells of the mixed lymphocyte reaction underwent a roughly 6-day coculture at 37°C. A 1:1 mixture was made of responder PBMCs labelled with CFSE and stimulator PBMCs labelled with Violet Dye. For every sample, 95,000 to 100,000 TCR templates were assayed. Assay used: immunoSEQ multiplex PCR; TCRdb lists only in-frame clones, some missing. This table holds 7,000 or so clones, 35% to 40% found once. General study findings and limits: Alloreactive sequences that could be traced to unstimulated CD4+ memory cells showed a significant reduction under siplizumab.

Germline CDR1 and CDR2: SNHLY and FYNNEI. CDR3 length: 15 residues. Trimming pared 4 bases from V and 5 bases from J, leaving 12 bases between. Sequenced sample: CFSE-low (dividing) CD8+ T cells sorted from an allogeneic mixed lymphocyte reaction. This sequence joins TRBV2 and TRBJ1-6; D not certain. The clonotype was recovered from a human donor in good health; the cells came from an allogeneic mixed lymphocyte reaction. The CDR3 reads CASSVVVTDNSPLHF. Written as DNA, the CDR3 is TGTGCCAGCAGTGTAGTGGTAACGGATAATTCACCCCTCCACTTT.